This T cell receptor (beta chain) comes out of a study of persistence of HIV-infected CD4 T cells. Cells were stimulated with CMV-infected fibroblast lysates at 8 to 10 ug/mL. Memory cells lacking CD40L and CD69 with high CD45RO were sorted. Trimming pared 4 bases from V and 6 bases from J, leaving 15 bases between. From germline, CDR1 is ENHRY and CDR2 SYGVKD. CDR3 size: 14 residues. Whole-study findings and limits: Bulk TCR data could not be restricted to HIV-1-infected CMV-responding cells.

Concerning this clone itself: Its antigen remains unknown.

Sequencing used immunoSEQ version 4 in survey mode. Produced via immunoSEQ multiplex PCR; TCRdb's table is partial and in-frame only. The table includes 25,000 to 30,000 clones, approximately 80% detected once. The chain employs TRBV10-3 and TRBJ1-1; D unresolved. The receptor's source is an adult woman with HIV who was CMV-seropositive. The sample here was CD4+ T cells sorted from PBMCs after approximately 19-hour stimulation, taken from a patient who received antiretroviral therapy. The CDR3 nucleotides read TGTGCCATCAGTGTCAGCGGGGAGGAATCTGAAGCTTTCTTT. This encodes CAISVSGEESEAFF.